This is a list of T cell receptor beta chains from one sample in a study of blood T cell repertoires in COVID-19. TCRdb's table, derived via immunoSEQ multiplex PCR, lists solely in-frame clones and lacks some. In the table there are more than 350,000 clones, approximately 88% of which are singletons. Sequencing was carried out using peripheral blood. The receptors shown here come from a woman in her 30s with COVID-19, enrolled during active disease. Each CDR3 is given with its conserved first and last residue. The order of the fields is clone size, V gene, D gene, J gene, CDR3 DNA, CDR3 protein. A D gene is named only where the DNA matches it firmly. Expanded clones get a size class; other rows say once, few or many, or leave the size out.

>-|TRBV6-5|TRBD1|TRBJ1-3
TGTGCCAGCAGTTACCCGGGACAGGGTGGAAACACCATATATTTT
CASSYPGQGGNTIYF
>-|TRBV7-9|-|TRBJ2-7
TGTGCCAGCAGCTTAGCGGAGGAGTACTCCTACGAGCAGTACTTC
CASSLAEEYSYEQYF
>-|TRBV2|TRBD1|TRBJ1-3
TGTGCCAGCAGTCGGGGTCGGGACAGGGGACCTGTTGGGTCTGGAAACACCATATATTTT
CASSRGRDRGPVGSGNTIYF
>-|TRBV20-1|-|TRBJ2-1
TGCAGTGCTAGGCGGGATCTTGAGCAGTTCTTC
CSARRDLEQFF
>few|TRBV18|-|TRBJ1-4
TGTGCCAGCTCACCGGCACAGGAGGGAGGTGGAAAACTGTTTTTT
CASSPAQEGGGKLFF
>once|TRBV6-5|-|TRBJ2-7
TGTGCCAGCAGTTACGAGGCGAGGGAGACCTACGAGCAGTACTTC
CASSYEARETYEQYF
>-|TRBV23-1|TRBD1|TRBJ2-1
TGCGCCAGCAGTCAATCCCCGGGACAGAGGTACAATGAGCAGTTCTTC
CASSQSPGQRYNEQFF
>once|TRBV10-3|-|TRBJ2-2
TGTGCCATCAGTGAGTTGCAGGGGGGCACCGGGGAGCTGTTTTTT
CAISELQGGTGELFF
>-|TRBV6-5|-|TRBJ2-7
TGTGCCAGCAGTTACGGACGCGGGGGCGCCACCTACGAGCAGTACTTC
CASSYGRGGATYEQYF
>once|TRBV3-1/TRBV3-2|TRBD2|TRBJ2-1
TGTGCCAGCAGCCAAGTGGCGGTTAGCGGGGGGTATTACAATGAGCAGTTCTTC
CASSQVAVSGGYYNEQFF
>-|TRBV7-8|-|TRBJ1-4
TGTGCCAGCAGCTTTACTGGACAGCAGAGTGCAACTAATGAAAAACTGTTTTTT
CASSFTGQQSATNEKLFF
>once|TRBV7-6|TRBD1|TRBJ1-2
TGTGCCAGCAGCCCCACAGGGGGCTTGTATGGCTACACCTTC
CASSPTGGLYGYTF
>-|TRBV9|TRBD1|TRBJ2-6
TGTGCCAGCAGCGTAGCCGGACAGGGCTCTGGGGCCAACGTCCTGACTTTC
CASSVAGQGSGANVLTF
>-|TRBV4-3|-|TRBJ2-2
TGCGCCAGCAGCCGAAGGGGTACCGGGGAGCTGTTTTTT
CASSRRGTGELFF
>-|TRBV2|-|TRBJ2-2
TGTGCCAGCAGTGAACAGAGGGCCGGGGAGCTGTTTTTT
CASSEQRAGELFF
>-|TRBV7-9|-|TRBJ2-4
TGTGCCAGCAGCTGGGGGGGCTTTTTAAACATTCAGTACTTC
CASSWGGFLNIQYF
>few|TRBV21-1|-|TRBJ1-5
TGTGCCAGCAGAAATCGCAGGGGTAGCAATCAGCCCCAGCATTTT
CASRNRRGSNQPQHF
>-|TRBV11-3|-|TRBJ2-1
TGTGCCAGCAGCCCCGGGGGTTCCACCTACAATGAGCAGTTCTTC
CASSPGGSTYNEQFF
>-|TRBV7-2|TRBD1|TRBJ1-3
TGTGCCAGCAGCTTAGCAGGGGGCTTGGGAAACACCATATATTTT
CASSLAGGLGNTIYF
>-|TRBV18|TRBD1|TRBJ2-3
TGTGCCAGCTCACCGGACAGGCCTGGAGATACGCAGTATTTT
CASSPDRPGDTQYF
>-|TRBV19|-|TRBJ1-2
TGTGCCAGTAGTATGGGAGGGCTTGGCTACACCTTC
CASSMGGLGYTF
>-|TRBV19|-|TRBJ1-5
TGTGCCAGTAGTATAGCACCGGGTAACCAGCCCCAGCATTTT
CASSIAPGNQPQHF
>-|TRBV5-1|TRBD2|TRBJ2-2
TGCGCCAGCAGCCTACTAGCGGGGGGGCTGAACACCGGGGAGCTGTTTTTT
CASSLLAGGLNTGELFF
>-|TRBV5-5|-|TRBJ1-1
TGTGCCAGCAGCCAATACCGGGGGGCGGGCGGCACTGAAGCTTTCTTT
CASSQYRGAGGTEAFF
>few|TRBV13|TRBD2|TRBJ2-3
TGTGCCAGCAGCTTGGGTCGACCTAGCGGGGGGACCACAGATACGCAGTATTTT
CASSLGRPSGGTTDTQYF
>-|TRBV5-4|TRBD1|TRBJ1-1
TGTGCCAGCAGCTTGGCTGACAGGGACTTCATAGCTTTCTTT
CASSLADRDFIAFF
>-|TRBV9|TRBD2|TRBJ2-2
TGTGCCAGCAGCGTAGGCGGGGGAACCGGGGAGCTGTTTTTT
CASSVGGGTGELFF
>-|TRBV27|TRBD1|TRBJ2-5
TGTGCCAGCAGTTTAGGGGGCCGGGACAGAGAGACCCAGTACTTC
CASSLGGRDRETQYF
>-|TRBV30|TRBD2|TRBJ2-2
TGTGCCTGGAGTGTAGGTCTAGCGGGATCCGGGGAGCTGTTTTTT
CAWSVGLAGSGELFF
>-|TRBV27|-|TRBJ1-2
TGTGCCAGCAGTTTAACGGCGGGTAGGGTCTATGGCTACACCTTC
CASSLTAGRVYGYTF
>-|TRBV19|TRBD2|TRBJ2-1
TGTGCCAGTAGTATAGTACTAGCGGGGGGGGACGACAATGAGCAGTTCTTC
CASSIVLAGGDDNEQFF
>-|TRBV19|-|TRBJ1-2
TGTGCCAGTAGTATCCAAACAAGGGGATCTGGCTACACCTTC
CASSIQTRGSGYTF
>-|TRBV7-9|TRBD1|TRBJ1-5
TGTGCCAGCAGCTTAGTGCAGGGGGCAGCCAATCAGCCCCAGCATTTT
CASSLVQGAANQPQHF
>-|TRBV10-2|TRBD1|TRBJ1-1
TGCGCCAGCAGTGATCCGGGACAGAGAGATACTGAAGCTTTCTTT
CASSDPGQRDTEAFF
>-|TRBV14|-|TRBJ2-5
TGTGCCAGCAGCGACACTCCAGGCTCCCAAGAGACCCAGTACTTC
CASSDTPGSQETQYF
>few|TRBV9|-|TRBJ2-2
TGTGCCAGCAGGCAGGGCAACACCGGGGAGCTGTTTTTT
CASRQGNTGELFF
>-|TRBV5-6|-|TRBJ2-2
TGTGCCAGCAGGGCGACAGGTCTCGCCGGGGAGCTGTTTTTT
CASRATGLAGELFF
>-|TRBV4-3|-|TRBJ1-5
TGCGCCAGCAGCCGCAGTCCGAGCGGCAATCAGCCCCAGCATTTT
CASSRSPSGNQPQHF
>-|TRBV30|TRBD1|TRBJ1-6
TGTGCCAGCTTTCCGGGACAGGCTAATTCACCCCTCCACTTT
CASFPGQANSPLHF
>few|TRBV4-1|TRBD1|TRBJ1-2
TGCGCCAGCAGCCAAGATACCGACAGGGCTCGGGGCTACACCTTC
CASSQDTDRARGYTF
>few|TRBV5-4|TRBD1|TRBJ1-1
TGTGCCAGCAGCTTGGGGGGGACAGGGGGCATCGCTGAAGCTTTCTTT
CASSLGGTGGIAEAFF
>-|TRBV9|TRBD2|TRBJ2-3
TGTGCCAGCAACCCCGGGGGCGGGAGGGCCGGGACAGATACGCAGTATTTT
CASNPGGGRAGTDTQYF
>-|TRBV4-1|-|TRBJ2-3
TGCGCCAGCAGCCAAGTTGGAGATTTTCGCACAGATACGCAGTATTTT
CASSQVGDFRTDTQYF
>-|TRBV7-2|TRBD1|TRBJ2-7
TGTGCCAGCAGACTTACAGGGGATGGGGCCTACGAGCAGTACTTC
CASRLTGDGAYEQYF
>-|TRBV28|TRBD1|TRBJ2-7
TGTGCCAGCAGTTTCGGGACAGGGCCCTACGAGCAGTACTTC
CASSFGTGPYEQYF
>-|TRBV12-3/TRBV12-4|-|TRBJ1-5
TGTGCCAGCAGTCCGGGGGACGTCAGAACCCAGCATTTT
CASSPGDVRTQHF
>-|TRBV30|-|TRBJ1-3
TGTGCCTGGAGTCCGGACACCTACTCTGGAAACACCATATATTTT
CAWSPDTYSGNTIYF
>-|TRBV7-6|TRBD2|TRBJ2-5
TGTGCCAGCAGCTTAGACGGGAGGCAACCTACCGGGGAGACCCAGTACTTC
CASSLDGRQPTGETQYF
>-|TRBV4-1|-|TRBJ1-2
TGCGCCAGCAGCCGTCCAGGGACTGAAAACTATGGCTACACCTTC
CASSRPGTENYGYTF
>-|TRBV15|TRBD1|TRBJ1-6
TGTGCCACCAGCAGAATGACAGGGATGGGTAATTCACCCCTCCACTTT
CATSRMTGMGNSPLHF
>-|TRBV7-2|TRBD2|TRBJ2-3
TGTGCCAGCAGCCCTCGGGGCGGGGGGGGAGATACGCAGTATTTT
CASSPRGGGGDTQYF
>-|TRBV28|-|TRBJ2-2
TGTGCCAGCAGTTCCACAACCGGGGAGCTGTTTTTT
CASSSTTGELFF
>once|TRBV20-1|TRBD1|TRBJ1-1
TGCAGTGCTAGTGGACAGGGGAACACTGAAGCTTTCTTT
CSASGQGNTEAFF